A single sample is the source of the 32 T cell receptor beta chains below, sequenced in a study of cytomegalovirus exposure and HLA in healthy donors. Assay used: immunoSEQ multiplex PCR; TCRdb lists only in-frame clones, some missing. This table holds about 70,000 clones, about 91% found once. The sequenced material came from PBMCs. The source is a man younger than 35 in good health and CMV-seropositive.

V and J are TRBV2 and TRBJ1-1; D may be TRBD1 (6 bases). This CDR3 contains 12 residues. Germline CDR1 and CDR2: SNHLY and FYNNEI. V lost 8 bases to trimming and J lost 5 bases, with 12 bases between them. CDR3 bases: TGTGCCAGCTTTTGGGGGCGAACTGAAGCTTTCTTT. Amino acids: CASFWGRTEAFF.

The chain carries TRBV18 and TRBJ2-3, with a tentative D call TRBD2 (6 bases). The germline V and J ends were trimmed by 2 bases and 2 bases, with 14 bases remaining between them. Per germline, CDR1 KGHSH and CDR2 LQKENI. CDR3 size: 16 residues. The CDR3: CASSPKLIAATDTQYF. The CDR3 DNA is TGTGCCAGCTCACCAAAGTTAATAGCGGCCACAGATACGCAGTATTTT.

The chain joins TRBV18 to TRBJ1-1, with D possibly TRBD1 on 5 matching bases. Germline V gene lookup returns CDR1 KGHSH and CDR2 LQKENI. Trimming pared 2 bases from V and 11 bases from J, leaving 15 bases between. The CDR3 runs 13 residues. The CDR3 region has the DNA TGTGCCAGCTCACCAAGGGGAGGGGACGAGGCTTTCTTT. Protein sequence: CASSPRGGDEAFF.

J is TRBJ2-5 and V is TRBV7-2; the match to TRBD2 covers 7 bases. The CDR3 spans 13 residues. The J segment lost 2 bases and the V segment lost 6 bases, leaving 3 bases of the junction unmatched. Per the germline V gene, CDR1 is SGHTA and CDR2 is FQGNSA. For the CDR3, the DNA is TGTGCCAGCAGATGGACTAGGCAAGAGACCCAGTACTTC. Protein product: CASRWTRQETQYF.

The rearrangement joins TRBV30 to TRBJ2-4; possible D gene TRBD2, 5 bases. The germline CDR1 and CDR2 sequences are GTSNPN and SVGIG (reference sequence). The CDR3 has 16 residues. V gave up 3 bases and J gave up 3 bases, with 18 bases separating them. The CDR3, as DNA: TGTGCCTGGAGCCCTACTGGGGTTGCGGGCAAAAACATTCAGTACTTC. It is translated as CAWSPTGVAGKNIQYF. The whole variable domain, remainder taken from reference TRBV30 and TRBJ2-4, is SQTIHQWPATLVQPVGSPLSLECTVEGTSNPNLYWYRQAAGRGLQLLFYSVGIGQISSEVPQNLSASRPQDRQFILSSKKLLLSDSGFYLCAWSPTGVAGKNIQYFGAGTRLSVL.

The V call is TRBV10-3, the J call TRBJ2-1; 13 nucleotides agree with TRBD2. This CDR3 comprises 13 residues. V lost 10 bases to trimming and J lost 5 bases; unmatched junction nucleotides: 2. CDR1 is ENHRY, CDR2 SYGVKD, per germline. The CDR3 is CATGTSGDNEQFF. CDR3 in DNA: TGTGCCACCGGGACTAGCGGGGACAATGAGCAGTTCTTC.

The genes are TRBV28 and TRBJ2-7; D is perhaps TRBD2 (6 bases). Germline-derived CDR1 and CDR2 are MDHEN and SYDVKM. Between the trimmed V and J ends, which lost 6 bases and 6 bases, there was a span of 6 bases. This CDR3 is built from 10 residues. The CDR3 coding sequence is TGTGCCAGCAGGGAGGGCGAGCAGTACTTC. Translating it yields CASREGEQYF.

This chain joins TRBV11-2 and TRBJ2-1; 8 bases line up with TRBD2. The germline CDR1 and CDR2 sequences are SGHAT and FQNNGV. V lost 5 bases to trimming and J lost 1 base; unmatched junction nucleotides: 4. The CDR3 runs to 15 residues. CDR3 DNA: TGTGCCAGCAGCCCAAGCGGGAGATCCTACAATGAGCAGTTCTTC. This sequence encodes CASSPSGRSYNEQFF.

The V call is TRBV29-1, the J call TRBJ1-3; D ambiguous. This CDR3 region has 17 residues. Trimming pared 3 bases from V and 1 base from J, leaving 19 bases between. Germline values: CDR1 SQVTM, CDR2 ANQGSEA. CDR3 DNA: TGCAGCGTTGACGGCGTTAACGGGGAGCCGTCTGGAAACACCATATATTTT. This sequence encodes CSVDGVNGEPSGNTIYF.

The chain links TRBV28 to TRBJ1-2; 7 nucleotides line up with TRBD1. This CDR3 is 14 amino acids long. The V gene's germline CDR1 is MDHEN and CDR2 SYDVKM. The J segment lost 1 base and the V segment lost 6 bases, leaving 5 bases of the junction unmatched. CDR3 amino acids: CASRVDRRNYGYTF. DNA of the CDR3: TGTGCCAGCAGAGTGGACAGGCGTAACTATGGCTACACCTTC.

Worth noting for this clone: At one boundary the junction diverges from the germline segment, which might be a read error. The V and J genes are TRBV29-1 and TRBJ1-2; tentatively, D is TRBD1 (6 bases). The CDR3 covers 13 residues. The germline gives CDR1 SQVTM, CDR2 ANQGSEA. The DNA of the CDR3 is TGCAGCGCTGAAGGGGGGCCTAACTATGGCTACACCTTC. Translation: CSAEGGPNYGYTF.

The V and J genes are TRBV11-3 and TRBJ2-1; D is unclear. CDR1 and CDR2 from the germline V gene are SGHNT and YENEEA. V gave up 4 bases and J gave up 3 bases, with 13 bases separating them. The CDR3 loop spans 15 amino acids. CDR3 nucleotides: TGTGCCAGCAGCTGGCGCGGTAGAGACTACAATGAGCAGTTCTTC. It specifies CASSWRGRDYNEQFF.

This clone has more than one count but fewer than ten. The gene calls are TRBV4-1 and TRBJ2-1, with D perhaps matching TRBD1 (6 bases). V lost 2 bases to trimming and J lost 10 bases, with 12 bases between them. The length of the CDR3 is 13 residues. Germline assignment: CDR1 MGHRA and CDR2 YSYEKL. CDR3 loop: CASSQQQGYEQFF. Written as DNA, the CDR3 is TGCGCCAGCAGCCAACAACAGGGATACGAGCAGTTCTTC.

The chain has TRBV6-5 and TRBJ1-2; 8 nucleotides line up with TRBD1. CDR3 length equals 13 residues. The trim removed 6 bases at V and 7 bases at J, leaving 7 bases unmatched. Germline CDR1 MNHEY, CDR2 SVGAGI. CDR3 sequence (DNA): TGTGCCAGCAGGGTCGGACAGGGCCCTGGCTACACCTTC. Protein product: CASRVGQGPGYTF.

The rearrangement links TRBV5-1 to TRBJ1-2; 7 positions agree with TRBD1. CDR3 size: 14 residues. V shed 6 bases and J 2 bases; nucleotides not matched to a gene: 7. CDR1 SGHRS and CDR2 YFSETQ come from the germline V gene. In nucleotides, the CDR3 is TGCGCCAGCACCGCCGGGACAGCCAACTATGGCTACACCTTC. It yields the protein CASTAGTANYGYTF. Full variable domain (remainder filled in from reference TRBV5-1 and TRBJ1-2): KAGVTQTPRYLIKTRGQQVTLSCSPISGHRSVSWYQQTPGQGLQFLFEYFSETQRNKGNFPGRFSGRQFSNSRSEMNVSTLELGDSALYLCASTAGTANYGYTFGSGTRLTVV.

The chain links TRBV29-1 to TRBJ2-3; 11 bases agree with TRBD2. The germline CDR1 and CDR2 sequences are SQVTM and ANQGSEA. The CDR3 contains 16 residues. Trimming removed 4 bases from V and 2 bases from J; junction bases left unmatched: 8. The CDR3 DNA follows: TGCAGCGTTGTCTCCCTAGCGGGGGGCCACACAGATACGCAGTATTTT. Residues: CSVVSLAGGHTDTQYF.

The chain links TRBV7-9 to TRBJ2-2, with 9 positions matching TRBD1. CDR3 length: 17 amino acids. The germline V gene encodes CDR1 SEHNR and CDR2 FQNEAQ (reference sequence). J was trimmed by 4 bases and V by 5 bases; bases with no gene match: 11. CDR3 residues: CASSTLPGTGITGELFF. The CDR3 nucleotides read TGTGCCAGCAGCACCCTACCCGGGACAGGGATCACCGGGGAGCTGTTTTTT.

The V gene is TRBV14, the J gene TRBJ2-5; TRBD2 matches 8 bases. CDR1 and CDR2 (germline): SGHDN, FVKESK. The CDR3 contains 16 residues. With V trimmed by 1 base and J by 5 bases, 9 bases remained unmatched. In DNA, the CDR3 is TGTGCCAGCAGCCAAGCGCTAGCGGGCCGGGCGGAGACCCAGTACTTC. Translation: CASSQALAGRAETQYF.

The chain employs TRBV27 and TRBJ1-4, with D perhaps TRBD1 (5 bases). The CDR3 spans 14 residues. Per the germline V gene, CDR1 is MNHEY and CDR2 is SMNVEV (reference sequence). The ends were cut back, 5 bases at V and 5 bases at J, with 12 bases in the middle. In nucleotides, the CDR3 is TGTGCCAGCAGTCCCTTGGGGGGGAATGAAAAACTGTTTTTT. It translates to CASSPLGGNEKLFF.

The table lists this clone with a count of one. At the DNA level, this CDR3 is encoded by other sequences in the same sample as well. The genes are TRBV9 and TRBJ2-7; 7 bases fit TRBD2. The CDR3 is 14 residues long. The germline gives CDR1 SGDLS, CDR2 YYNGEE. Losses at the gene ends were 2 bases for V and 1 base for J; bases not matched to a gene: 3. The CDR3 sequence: CASSVASGSYEQYF. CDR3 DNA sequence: TGTGCCAGCAGCGTGGCTAGCGGTTCCTACGAGCAGTACTTC. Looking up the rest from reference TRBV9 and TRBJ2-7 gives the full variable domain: DSGVTQTPKHLITATGQRVTLRCSPRSGDLSVYWYQQSLDQGLQFLIQYYNGEERAKGNILERFSAQQFPDLHSELNLSSLELGDSALYFCASSVASGSYEQYFGPGTRLTVT.

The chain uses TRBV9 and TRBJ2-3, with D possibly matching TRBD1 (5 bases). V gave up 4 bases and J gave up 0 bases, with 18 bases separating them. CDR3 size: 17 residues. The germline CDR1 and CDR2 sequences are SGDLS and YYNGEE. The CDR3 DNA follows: TGTGCCAGCAGCCCACGTGGGGCAGGCCCTAGCACAGATACGCAGTATTTT. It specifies CASSPRGAGPSTDTQYF.

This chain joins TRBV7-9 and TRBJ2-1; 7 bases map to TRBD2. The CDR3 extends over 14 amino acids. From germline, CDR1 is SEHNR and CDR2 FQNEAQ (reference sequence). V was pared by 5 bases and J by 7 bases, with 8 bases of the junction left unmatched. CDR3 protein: CASSHRGESNEQFF. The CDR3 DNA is TGTGCCAGCAGCCACCGGGGGGAATCTAATGAGCAGTTCTTC.

CDR3 in DNA: TGTGCCAGTAGTATATCCCTCATAGCGGGCAATGAGCAGTTCTTC. It specifies CASSISLIAGNEQFF. This chain links TRBV19 with TRBJ2-1; 7 bases are shared with TRBD2. Trimming removed 2 bases from V and 6 bases from J; junction bases left unmatched: 7. Germline V gene data show CDR1 as LNHDA and CDR2 as SQIVND (reference sequence). The CDR3 totals 15 residues.

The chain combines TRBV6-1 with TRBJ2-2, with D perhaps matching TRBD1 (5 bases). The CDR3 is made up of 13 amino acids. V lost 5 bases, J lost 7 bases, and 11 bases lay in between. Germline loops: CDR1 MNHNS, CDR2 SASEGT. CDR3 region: CASSPQGDGELFF. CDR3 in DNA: TGTGCCAGCAGTCCCCAAGGGGACGGGGAGCTGTTTTTT.

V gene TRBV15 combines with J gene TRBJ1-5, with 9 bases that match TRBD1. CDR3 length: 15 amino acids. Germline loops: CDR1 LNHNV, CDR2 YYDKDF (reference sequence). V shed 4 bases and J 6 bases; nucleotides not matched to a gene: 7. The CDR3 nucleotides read TGTGCCACCAGCATCCCGACAGGGGGAGGTCAGCCCCAGCATTTT. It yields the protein CATSIPTGGGQPQHF.

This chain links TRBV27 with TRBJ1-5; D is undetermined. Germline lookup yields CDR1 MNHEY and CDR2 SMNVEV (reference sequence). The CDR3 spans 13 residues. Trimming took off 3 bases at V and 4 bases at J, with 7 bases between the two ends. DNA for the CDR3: TGTGCCAGCAGTTTCTCCAGGAATCAGCCCCAGCATTTT. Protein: CASSFSRNQPQHF.

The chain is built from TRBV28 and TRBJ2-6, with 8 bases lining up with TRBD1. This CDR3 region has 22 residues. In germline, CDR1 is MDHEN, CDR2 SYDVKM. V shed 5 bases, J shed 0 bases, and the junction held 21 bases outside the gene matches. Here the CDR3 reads CASSEPGQEEGIPDSGANVLTF. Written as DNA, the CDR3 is TGTGCCAGCAGTGAGCCGGGACAGGAAGAGGGTATACCAGACTCTGGGGCCAACGTCCTGACTTTC.

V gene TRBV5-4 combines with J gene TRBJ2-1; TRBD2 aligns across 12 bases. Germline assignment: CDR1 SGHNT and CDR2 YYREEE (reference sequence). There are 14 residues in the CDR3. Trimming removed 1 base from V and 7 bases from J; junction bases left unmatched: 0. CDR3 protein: CASSLLAGGNEQFF. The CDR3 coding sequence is TGTGCCAGCAGCTTGCTAGCGGGAGGGAATGAGCAGTTCTTC.

The CDR3 loop reads CASSNTGGAFF. As DNA, the CDR3 is TGTGCCAGCAGTAACACGGGGGGAGCTTTCTTT. J is TRBJ1-1 and V is TRBV6-5; D may be TRBD1 (5 bases). The CDR3 loop spans 11 amino acids. Between the trimmed V and J ends, which lost 5 bases and 10 bases, there was a span of 11 bases. CDR1 and CDR2 from the germline V gene are MNHEY and SVGAGI.

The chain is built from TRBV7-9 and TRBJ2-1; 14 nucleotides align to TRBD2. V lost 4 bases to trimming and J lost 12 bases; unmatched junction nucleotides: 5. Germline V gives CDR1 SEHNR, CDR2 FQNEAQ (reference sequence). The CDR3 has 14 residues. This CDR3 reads CASSSGTSGGRQFF. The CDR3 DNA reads TGTGCCAGCAGCTCCGGGACTAGCGGGGGTAGGCAGTTCTTC.

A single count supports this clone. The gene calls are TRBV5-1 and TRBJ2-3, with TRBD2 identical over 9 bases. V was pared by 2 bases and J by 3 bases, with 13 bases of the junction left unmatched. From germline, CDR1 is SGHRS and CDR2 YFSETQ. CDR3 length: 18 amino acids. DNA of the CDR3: TGCGCCAGCAGCTTCTTTGCGGGAGGGCCCCCGGGGACAGATACGCAGTATTTT. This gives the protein CASSFFAGGPPGTDTQYF.

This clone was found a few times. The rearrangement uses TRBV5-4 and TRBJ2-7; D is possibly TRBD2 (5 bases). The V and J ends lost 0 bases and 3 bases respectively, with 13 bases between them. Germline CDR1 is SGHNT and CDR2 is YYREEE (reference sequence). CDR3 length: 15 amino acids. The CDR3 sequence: CASSLGGRTDYEQYF. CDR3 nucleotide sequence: TGTGCCAGCAGCTTGGGCGGGCGAACTGACTACGAGCAGTACTTC.